These T cell receptor beta chains were read from a single sample in a study of blood T cell repertoires in COVID-19. Sequenced by immunoSEQ multiplex PCR; TCRdb stores in-frame clones only, minus some. Of 450,000 to 600,000 clones listed, about nine tenths are singletons. Material for sequencing was PBMCs or T cells enriched from blood (not recorded which). The receptors stem from a woman between 18 and 30 years old who had recovered from COVID-19. Both conserved end residues are part of each CDR3. The D gene is left open where the match is weak. Size is stated for part of the rows, as once, few or many counts, or as a class when the clone is expanded.

>NA|once|TRBV19|TRBJ1-1
TGTGCCAGTAGTATCAGTCCAGGACAGAACACTGAAGCTTTCTTT
CASSISPGQNTEAFF
>TRBD1|NA|TRBV30|TRBJ1-6
TGTGCCTGGAGTGGAGACAGGGGGTCTAATTCACCCCTCCACTTT
CAWSGDRGSNSPLHF
>NA|few|TRBV5-6|TRBJ1-1
TGTGCCAGCAGCTTTATGAACACTGAAGCTTTCTTT
CASSFMNTEAFF
>TRBD1|NA|TRBV28|TRBJ1-5
TGTGCCAGCAGCCCTACAGGGGGCGGCAATCAGCCCCAGCATTTT
CASSPTGGGNQPQHF
>NA|NA|TRBV28|TRBJ1-4
TGTGCCAGCAGATCCTCGGGGACTAATGAAAAACTGTTTTTT
CASRSSGTNEKLFF
>NA|NA|TRBV10-3|TRBJ1-6
TGTGCCATCAGTGAGGCAGGTCCCTTTTTATCACCCCTCCACTTT
CAISEAGPFLSPLHF
>NA|NA|TRBV5-1|TRBJ2-3
TGCGCCAGCAGCCCCAGACAGGGCACAGATACGCAGTATTTT
CASSPRQGTDTQYF
>TRBD1|NA|TRBV7-9|TRBJ1-6
TGTGCCAGCAGCTCTACAGGGGATCATTCACCCCTCCACTTT
CASSSTGDHSPLHF
>NA|once|TRBV12-3/TRBV12-4|TRBJ1-2
TGTGCCAGCAGTTTCGCTCTCTCGGGGGGCTACACCTTC
CASSFALSGGYTF
>TRBD1|NA|TRBV28|TRBJ2-7
TGTGCCAGCAGGTTACAGGGGGCCTGGGGGGGGCCCTACGAGCAGTACTTC
CASRLQGAWGGPYEQYF
>TRBD2|once|TRBV14|TRBJ2-5
TGTGCCAGCAGCCAAGGTCGAGGGCGGGGGGTTCAAGAGACCCAGTACTTC
CASSQGRGRGVQETQYF
>NA|NA|TRBV11-2|TRBJ1-1
TGTGCCAGCAGCCCCCGGGGGACGGTTGAAGCTTTCTTT
CASSPRGTVEAFF
>NA|few|TRBV29-1|TRBJ1-6
TGCAGCGTCCGGTTGGAGAAGAATTCACCCCTCCACTTT
CSVRLEKNSPLHF
>NA|NA|TRBV21-1|TRBJ1-1
TGTGCCAGCATGAAGGGGATACGGGCTTTCTTT
CASMKGIRAFF
>NA|NA|TRBV30|TRBJ2-1
TGTGTAAGGGGGGGCCGTACGCTCAATGAGCAGTTCTTC
CVRGGRTLNEQFF
>NA|once|TRBV12-3/TRBV12-4|TRBJ1-3
TGTGCCAGCAGTAGAGGCTCTGGAAACACCATATATTTT
CASSRGSGNTIYF
>TRBD1|NA|TRBV7-9|TRBJ2-3
TGTGCCAGCAGCTTCATGACAGGGCAAGATACGCAGTATTTT
CASSFMTGQDTQYF
>TRBD1|NA|TRBV30|TRBJ1-4
TGTGCCTGGAGTGAGAACAGGGGTGGCGAAAAACTGTTTTTT
CAWSENRGGEKLFF
>TRBD1|NA|TRBV27|TRBJ1-2
TGTGCCAGCAGTCCCGGGACAGGAGGAGGCTACACCTTC
CASSPGTGGGYTF
>TRBD1|NA|TRBV11-2|TRBJ1-5
TGTGCCAGCAGCTCGGGGGGTCCCGGGACAGGGCAGCCCCAGCATTTT
CASSSGGPGTGQPQHF
>TRBD1|NA|TRBV11-2|TRBJ1-1
TGTGCCAGCAGCCCTGGACAGGGAGTTGAAGCTTTCTTT
CASSPGQGVEAFF
>TRBD2|NA|TRBV10-2|TRBJ2-3
TGCGCCAGCAGTGGAAGCCTAGCGGGGAAAGCAGATACGCAGTATTTT
CASSGSLAGKADTQYF
>TRBD1|NA|TRBV28|TRBJ2-3
TGTGCCAGCACCGGGACAGGGGGCGCGGGGACCCGCGATACGCAGTATTTT
CASTGTGGAGTRDTQYF
>TRBD1|NA|TRBV10-1|TRBJ2-3
TGCGCCAGCGGATGGGACAGTTATACGCAGTATTTT
CASGWDSYTQYF
>TRBD1|few|TRBV18|TRBJ2-7
TGTGCCAGCTCACCATGGGACAGGGGCACCTACGAGCAGTACTTC
CASSPWDRGTYEQYF
>NA|NA|TRBV3-1/TRBV3-2|TRBJ2-6
TGTGCCAGCCAAACAGGGGGGGCCAACGTCCTGACTTTC
CASQTGGANVLTF
>NA|NA|TRBV19|TRBJ1-6
TGTGCCAGTAGTATTCTCGGGGGGGTCAATTCACCCCTCCACTTT
CASSILGGVNSPLHF
>NA|NA|TRBV18|TRBJ2-3
TGTGCCAGCTCACAGGGGCTCACAGATACGCAGTATTTT
CASSQGLTDTQYF
>TRBD1|NA|TRBV5-1|TRBJ1-2
TGCGCCAGCAGCTCGACGACAGGGGGGGACTATGGCTACACCTTC
CASSSTTGGDYGYTF
>NA|NA|TRBV4-1|TRBJ1-3
TGCGCCAGCAGCCAAGGCCAGGGTGTCTCTGGAAACACCATATATTTT
CASSQGQGVSGNTIYF
>NA|NA|TRBV11-1|TRBJ1-1
TGTGCCAGCAGTCGTAACAGGGATGGCACTGAAGCTTTCTTT
CASSRNRDGTEAFF
>TRBD1|NA|TRBV5-1|TRBJ2-3
TGCGCCAGCAGCTTGGAGGGGGCTGATACGCAGTATTTT
CASSLEGADTQYF
>TRBD1|NA|TRBV5-6|TRBJ2-6
TGTGCCAGCAGCTCGGGGCTTCCGGGACAGGGGACTGGGGCCAACGTCCTGACTTTC
CASSSGLPGQGTGANVLTF
>TRBD2|NA|TRBV9|TRBJ2-1
TGTGCCAGCAGCGCCTCCTCTTCAACTAGCGGGTACTACAATGAGCAGTTCTTC
CASSASSSTSGYYNEQFF
>TRBD1|NA|TRBV4-1|TRBJ1-2
TGCGCCAGCAGCCTCGCCGGGACAGGTCGAGATGGCTACACCTTC
CASSLAGTGRDGYTF
>NA|NA|TRBV5-5|TRBJ1-5
TGTGCCAGCAGCCTAGAGGGAGGGCCCAATCAGCCCCAGCATTTT
CASSLEGGPNQPQHF
>NA|NA|TRBV27|TRBJ1-6
TGTGCCAGCAGGTTTACAGGGATTAGCTCCTATAATTCACCCCTCCACTTT
CASRFTGISSYNSPLHF
>NA|NA|TRBV25-1|TRBJ2-5
TGTGCCATCCCGACAGGATGGTCGGAGACCCAGTACTTC
CAIPTGWSETQYF